This passage covers 27 T cell receptor beta chains from one sample sequenced in a study of T cells in Graves' hyperthyroidism and ophthalmopathy. Template material for amplifying TCR beta CDR3 regions consisted of RNA transcripts. The study used the HTBI primer set for a first-round RT-PCR of the TCR CDR3. TCRdb re-derived calls from the multiplex PCR reads in MiXCR, one entry per CDR3 protein. The sample holds approximately 300,000 distinct CDR3 sequences, 15% to 20% seen once. The source material was blood. The receptors come from a man between 45 and 60 years old with Graves' ophthalmopathy.

The table lists this clonotype with many counts. This chain uses TRBV11-2 with TRBJ1-1; D is unresolved. CDR1 and CDR2 from the germline V gene are SGHAT and FQNNGV. This CDR3 is built from 14 residues. Trimming cost V 5 bases and J 0 bases, with 10 bases left between them. The CDR3 spells CASSNTQLNTEAFF. As DNA, the CDR3 is TGTGCCAGCAGCAATACACAGCTGAACACTGAAGCTTTCTTT.

This clonotype was seen more than once but under ten times. This rearrangement joins TRBV6-1 to TRBJ2-5; 7 nucleotides align to TRBD2. The germline CDR1 and CDR2 sequences are MNHNS and SASEGT. This CDR3 spans 17 amino acids. J lost 5 bases, V lost 0 bases, and 12 bases had no gene match. The CDR3 sequence is CASSEAWRERGVETQYF. As DNA, the CDR3 is TGTGCCAGCAGTGAAGCATGGCGGGAGAGGGGTGTGGAGACCCAGTACTTC.

This clonotype was counted at least ten times. The chain recombines TRBV7-3 with TRBJ2-2; the match to TRBD2 covers 11 bases. The CDR3 is 16 residues long. After removal of 5 bases from V and 4 bases from J, the junction contained 6 bases not matched to a gene. CDR1 is SGHTA and CDR2 is FQGTGA in the germline V gene. CDR3: CASSKLAGASTGELFF. CDR3 in DNA: TGTGCCAGCAGCAAACTAGCGGGAGCTAGCACCGGGGAGCTGTTTTTT.

The sample holds a few counts of this clonotype. This rearrangement joins TRBV9 to TRBJ2-1; a possible D gene is TRBD2 (5 bases). This CDR3 is built from 12 residues. Germline-derived CDR1 and CDR2 are SGDLS and YYNGEE. V shed 0 bases and J shed 9 bases, with 7 bases lying between them. CDR3 amino acids: CASSVAGSEQFF. CDR3 in DNA: TGTGCCAGCAGCGTAGCTGGGAGTGAGCAGTTCTTC.

By share of the sample, this clonotype is large. The rearrangement links TRBV3-1 to TRBJ2-5, with 7 bases that match TRBD2. Germline CDR1 LGHDT, CDR2 YNNKEL (reference sequence). CDR3 length equals 16 residues. V lost 2 bases, J lost 3 bases, and 9 bases stayed unmatched. The CDR3 here is CASSQPLAGEEETQYF. DNA for the CDR3: TGTGCCAGCAGCCAACCTCTGGCGGGAGAGGAAGAGACCCAGTACTTC.

The rearrangement joins TRBV6-5 to TRBJ2-7; no reliable D call. Trimming shortened V by 2 bases and J by 0 bases, and 8 bases separated the two germline ends. CDR1 MNHEY and CDR2 SVGAGI come from the germline V gene. This CDR3 contains 14 residues. Here the CDR3 reads CASSYDLSSYEQYF. The CDR3 DNA reads TGTGCCAGCAGTTACGATCTTAGCTCCTACGAGCAGTACTTC.

The chain uses TRBV29-1 and TRBJ2-5; 8 nucleotides agree with TRBD2. Matching the DNA end better, TRBJ2-1 makes the J call doubtful. The CDR3 loop spans 15 amino acids. Germline CDR1 is SQVTM and CDR2 is ANQGSEA. The chain's CDR3 is CSAEGTAGDPRAQFF. The CDR3 DNA reads as TGCAGCGCCGAGGGCACAGCGGGAGACCCCAGGGCCCAGTTCTTC.

This clonotype appeared many times. V and J are TRBV5-6 and TRBJ2-5, with 16 bases fitting TRBD2. V lost 2 bases and J lost 3; bases outside the gene matches: 7. Germline V gives CDR1 SGHDT, CDR2 YYEEEE. CDR3 length equals 18 residues. CDR3 amino acids: CASSFIGTSGRAEETQYF. As DNA, the CDR3 is TGTGCCAGCAGCTTTATCGGGACTAGCGGGAGGGCCGAAGAGACCCAGTACTTC. Combining the CDR3 with reference TRBV5-6 and TRBJ2-5 gives the whole variable domain DAGVTQSPTHLIKTRGQQVTLRCSPKSGHDTVSWYQQALGQGPQFIFQYYEEEERQRGNFPDRFSGHQFPNYSSELNVNALLLGDSALYLCASSFIGTSGRAEETQYFGPGTRLLVL.

This chain connects TRBV11-2 to TRBJ2-3; the D is unclear. This CDR3 has 16 amino acids. Germline-derived CDR1 and CDR2 are SGHAT and FQNNGV. Trimming shortened V by 5 bases and J by 2 bases, and 17 bases separated the two germline ends. CDR3 bases: TGTGCCAGCAGCCTCCGGACCAAATCTGACACAGATACGCAGTATTTT. Its translation: CASSLRTKSDTDTQYF.

This clonotype was seen a handful of times. The chain is built from TRBV28 and TRBJ2-3, with 11 bases identical to TRBD2. V dropped 6 bases and J dropped 2; count of bases not matched to a gene: 4. CDR1 and CDR2 from the germline V gene are MDHEN and SYDVKM. The CDR3 sequence is 15 residues long. CDR3 protein: CASRLAGDITDTQYF. Here the CDR3 DNA reads TGTGCCAGCAGACTAGCGGGAGACATCACAGATACGCAGTATTTT. Using reference TRBV28 and TRBJ2-3 for the parts outside the CDR3, the full variable domain is DVKVTQSSRYLVKRTGEKVFLECVQDMDHENMFWYRQDPGLGLRLIYFSYDVKMKEKGDIPEGYSVSREKKERFSLILESASTNQTSMYLCASRLAGDITDTQYFGPGTRLTVL.

A few counts support this clonotype. The chain recombines TRBV5-1 with TRBJ2-2, with 8 bases lining up with TRBD2. Germline V gene sequence: CDR1 SGHRS, CDR2 YFSETQ. This CDR3 contains 15 residues. With V trimmed by 4 bases and J by 1 base, 3 bases remained unmatched. The CDR3 here is CASSRAGGNTGELFF. The CDR3, as DNA: TGCGCCAGCAGCCGTGCGGGAGGGAACACCGGGGAGCTGTTTTTT.

The table lists this clonotype with a few counts. It may be a read error: a sequence one base away is much more abundant. V is TRBV2 and J is TRBJ2-3, with D unclear. The CDR3 has 15 residues. Germline loops: CDR1 SNHLY, CDR2 FYNNEI. Here the CDR3 reads CAGSSGTASTDTQYF. The DNA for the CDR3 is TGTGCCGGCAGTTCCGGTACAGCTAGCACAGATACGCAGTATTTT.

This clonotype was seen many times. The rearrangement joins TRBV20-1 to TRBJ2-1, with TRBD2 as a possible D gene (7 bases). Germline V gene sequence: CDR1 DFQATT, CDR2 SNEGSKA (reference sequence). This CDR3 is 16 amino acids long. Trimming stripped 4 bases from V and 6 bases from J, with 22 bases between. The CDR3 DNA reads TGCAGTGCTACCCTCTGGGGCCGGGGGGCCCTCAATGAGCAGTTCTTC. It encodes CSATLWGRGALNEQFF.

The rearrangement joins TRBV11-1 to TRBJ1-1; D is undetermined. Germline values: CDR1 SGHAT, CDR2 FQDESV (reference sequence). This CDR3 has 14 amino acids. V was pared by 2 bases and J by 6 bases, with 13 bases between. Here the CDR3 reads CASSLRLDPPEAFF. CDR3 DNA sequence: TGTGCCAGCAGCTTACGTTTAGACCCCCCTGAAGCTTTCTTT.

This clonotype was found many times. The V gene is TRBV20-1, the J gene TRBJ2-5, with a tentative D call TRBD2 (6 bases). V was cut by 6 bases and J by 1 base, with 9 bases left in between. Germline V gene sequence: CDR1 DFQATT, CDR2 SNEGSKA (reference sequence). This CDR3 is 12 amino acids long. The chain's CDR3 is CSAGSLQETQYF. CDR3 bases: TGCAGTGCCGGGAGCCTCCAAGAGACCCAGTACTTC.

This chain links TRBV6-1 with TRBJ2-6, with D hard to call. V was cut by 5 bases and J by 4 bases, with 12 bases left in between. The CDR3 is made up of 15 amino acids. The germline CDR1 and CDR2 sequences are MNHNS and SASEGT. DNA for the CDR3: TGTGCCAGCAGTACCCCGGCAGCCGGGGCCAACGTCCTGACTTTC. Translated: CASSTPAAGANVLTF.

This clonotype was counted ten times or more. Its ends do not fully match the called genes, so a read error is possible. The rearrangement uses TRBV5-1 and TRBJ1-3, with a possible D match to TRBD1 (5 bases). This CDR3 is 15 amino acids long. Germline loops: CDR1 SGHRS, CDR2 YFSETQ. The CDR3 here is CASSLAGGSGNTIYF. In nucleotides, the CDR3 is TGTGCCAGCAGCTTAGCCGGGGGCTCTGGAAACACCATATATTTT.

Turning to this clonotype: Possible read error: a much larger clone is one base away. Because the CDR3 is missing its conserved closing phenylalanine or tryptophan, this is likely a read error. This chain joins TRBV6-9 and TRBJ1-6, with D hard to call. The germline V and J ends were trimmed by 4 bases and 9 bases, with 7 bases remaining between them. Germline CDR1 is MNHGY and CDR2 is SVAAGI. This CDR3 region has 12 residues. CDR3 coding DNA: TGTGCCAGCAGTTCTAATTCTTCACCCCTCCACCTT. Amino acids: CASSSNSSPLHL.

The chain couples TRBV30 to TRBJ2-3; the D gene is possibly TRBD1 (6 bases). Trimming removed 3 bases from V and 0 bases from J, with 13 bases in between. CDR3 length: 15 residues. Germline V gives CDR1 GTSNPN, CDR2 SVGIG (reference sequence). The CDR3, as DNA: TGTGCCTGGAGCGATATCGGACAGAGCACAGATACGCAGTATTTT. Its translation is CAWSDIGQSTDTQYF.

This clonotype was observed a handful of times. This sequence joins TRBV27 and TRBJ2-7; weak D call: TRBD2 (6 bases). Trimming pared 5 bases from V and 2 bases from J, leaving 16 bases between. The germline V gene has CDR1 MNHEY and CDR2 SMNVEV (reference sequence). There are 15 residues in the CDR3. CDR3 protein: CASSGGTPGPYEQYF. The CDR3 DNA follows: TGTGCCAGCAGTGGGGGGACGCCTGGGCCCTACGAGCAGTACTTC.

The chain employs TRBV25-1 and TRBJ1-1; D unclear. The V gene lost 5 bases and the J gene lost 4 bases, with 8 bases spanning the gap. Germline V lookup: CDR1 MGHDK, CDR2 SYGVNS. The CDR3 runs 12 residues. The CDR3 bases are TGTGCCAGCAGTCGGGAGACCACTGAAGCTTTCTTT. Translating gives CASSRETTEAFF.

This clonotype was counted at least ten times. This sequence joins TRBV2 and TRBJ1-5; 10 nucleotides agree with TRBD1. The CDR3 extends over 15 amino acids. J lost 6 bases, V lost 5 bases, and 7 bases had no gene match. Germline CDR1 reads SNHLY; CDR2 reads FYNNEI. CDR3 nucleotide sequence: TGTGCCAGCAGTCTACTGACAGGGGGCTTTCAGCCCCAGCATTTT. It specifies CASSLLTGGFQPQHF.

The chain carries TRBV7-9 and TRBJ1-4; 8 bases match TRBD1. V was pared by 5 bases and J by 5 bases, with 16 bases of the junction left unmatched. There are 18 residues in the CDR3. Germline values: CDR1 SEHNR, CDR2 FQNEAQ (reference sequence). This chain's CDR3 is CASSDDRGTSVGNEKLFF. In DNA form, the CDR3 reads TGTGCCAGCAGCGACGACAGGGGCACCTCTGTGGGGAATGAAAAACTGTTTTTT.

This clonotype has a handful of counts. V usage is TRBV6-1 and J usage is TRBJ2-2; D call uncertain. The CDR3 length is 14 residues. The germline V gene has CDR1 MNHNS and CDR2 SASEGT. The V end was cut by 4 bases, the J end by 1 base, with 7 bases between. The CDR3 region is CASSGGLNTGELFF. In DNA form, the CDR3 reads TGTGCCAGCAGTGGGGGTTTGAACACCGGGGAGCTGTTTTTT.

As to this clonotype: A much larger clonotype is one base distant, so this may be a read error. The J gene is TRBJ1-1, the V gene TRBV2; unclear D gene. V was shortened by 2 bases and J by 4 bases, with 14 bases between the two germline ends. CDR1 and CDR2 from the germline V gene are SNHLY and FYNNEI. CDR3 length: 15 amino acids. The CDR3 sequence: CASSELRHMSTEAFF. As DNA, the CDR3 is TGTGCCAGCAGTGAATTAAGACATATGAGCACTGAAGCTTTCTTT.

This clonotype has only a few counts. DNA of the CDR3: TGTGCCAGCAGCTTCCGACCGGGACAAAGCATCTTCTACGAGCAGTACTTC. Translation: CASSFRPGQSIFYEQYF. The chain joins TRBV7-8 to TRBJ2-7; possible D gene TRBD1, 6 bases. Germline assignment: CDR1 SGHVS and CDR2 FQNEAQ. Trimming cost V 3 bases and J 3 bases, with 21 bases left between them. This CDR3 region has 17 residues.

This clonotype appeared many times. The chain has TRBV6-1 and TRBJ2-1; 7 nucleotides agree with TRBD2. V shed 0 bases, J shed 9 bases, and the junction held 8 bases outside the gene matches. The CDR3 is 15 amino acids. Germline CDR1 is MNHNS and CDR2 is SASEGT. CDR3 residues: CASSEAPLASGEQFF. Here the CDR3 DNA reads TGTGCCAGCAGTGAAGCGCCACTAGCGTCGGGTGAGCAGTTCTTC.